Listed below are T cell receptor beta chains from one sample, sequenced in a study of cytomegalovirus exposure and HLA in healthy donors. Assay: immunoSEQ multiplex PCR; the TCRdb copy retains only in-frame clones and omits some. The sample holds about 140,000 clones; around 80% are singletons and the top ten take roughly 2.9%. The material sequenced was PBMCs. The receptors come from a female donor in good health and CMV-seronegative. The CDR3 runs from the conserved cysteine through the conserved F or W. A D gene is named only where the DNA matches it firmly. Only part of the rows carry a size: once, few, many, or a class if the clone is expanded.

TRBJ2-7 | . | TRBV15 | . | TGTGCCACCAGCACACAACCGGGACACCTTTCCTACGAGCAGTACTTC | CATSTQPGHLSYEQYF
TRBJ1-2 | . | TRBV27 | . | TGTGCCAGCAGTCAAGGACGGGGATTCTATGGCTACACCTTC | CASSQGRGFYGYTF
TRBJ2-2 | . | TRBV2 | . | TGTGCCAGCTTGGGGGGAAACACCGGGGAGCTGTTTTTT | CASLGGNTGELFF
TRBJ2-1 | . | TRBV29-1 | TRBD2 | TGCAGCGGGGAACTAGCGCAAGCAAGCTCCTACAATGAGCAGTTCTTC | CSGELAQASSYNEQFF
TRBJ1-6 | . | TRBV6-5 | TRBD1 | TGTGCCAGCAGTGGCCGGGACAGGGTTAATTCACCCCTCCACTTT | CASSGRDRVNSPLHF
TRBJ2-7 | . | TRBV27 | . | TGTGCCAGCAGTTTGCCCCCCCCGGGGGCCTACGAGCAGTACTTC | CASSLPPPGAYEQYF
TRBJ2-3 | . | TRBV20-1 | TRBD2 | TGCAGTGCTGGACTAGCGGATACGCAGTATTTT | CSAGLADTQYF
TRBJ2-1 | . | TRBV7-7 | . | TGTGCCAGCAGCTTTGGCGGAGCCTACAATGAGCAGTTCTTC | CASSFGGAYNEQFF
TRBJ1-2 | . | TRBV7-2 | . | TGTGCCAGCAGCTTAGTCGAGGTATCAAACTATGGCTACACCTTC | CASSLVEVSNYGYTF
TRBJ1-1 | few | TRBV5-1 | . | TGCGCCAGCAGCTTCGACTTATTCACTGAAGCTTTCTTT | CASSFDLFTEAFF
TRBJ2-3 | . | TRBV15 | TRBD1 | TGTGCCACCAGCAGCCCCATAAGGGTCGACAGGGGAGATACGCAGTATTTT | CATSSPIRVDRGDTQYF
TRBJ2-5 | . | TRBV5-6 | . | TGTGCCAGCAGCTTCACCGGGACACGTAGGCAAGAGACCCAGTACTTC | CASSFTGTRRQETQYF
TRBJ2-2 | . | TRBV27 | TRBD1 | TGTGCCAGCAACTTTTATGGGACAGCGAACACCGGGGAGCTGTTTTTT | CASNFYGTANTGELFF
TRBJ2-1 | . | TRBV4-1 | . | TGCGCCAGCAGCCAAGTTCGGTCCGACCGGAGCTCCTACAATGAGCAGTTCTTC | CASSQVRSDRSSYNEQFF
TRBJ1-4 | few | TRBV27 | TRBD1 | TGTGCCAGCATTAACTCAGGGGGACAGGGTCGGGAAAAACTGTTTTTT | CASINSGGQGREKLFF
TRBJ2-1 | . | TRBV27 | . | TGTGCCAGCAGTCCCATCCCCGGGGGTGAGCAGTTCTTC | CASSPIPGGEQFF
TRBJ1-3 | . | TRBV7-9 | TRBD1 | TGTGCCAGCAGCTGGACAGGGGAAGACACCATATATTTT | CASSWTGEDTIYF
TRBJ2-7 | few | TRBV4-2 | TRBD2 | TGTGCCAGCAGCGGCCGCTTTAGCGGGAGGTCCTACGAGCAGTACTTC | CASSGRFSGRSYEQYF
TRBJ1-1 | . | TRBV7-2 | . | TGTGCCAGCAGCTTAGAGGGGTGGATGACTGAAGCTTTCTTT | CASSLEGWMTEAFF
TRBJ1-2 | . | TRBV7-9 | . | TGTGCCAGCAGCTTGACTCCTAACTATGGCTACACCTTC | CASSLTPNYGYTF
TRBJ2-3 | . | TRBV21-1 | . | TGTGCCAGCAGCGATCAGAGGGTGGGAGGAACAGATACGCAGTATTTT | CASSDQRVGGTDTQYF
TRBJ1-1 | . | TRBV4-1 | . | TGCGCCAGCAGCCACCCCGGGACATCTCGATACACTGAAGCTTTCTTT | CASSHPGTSRYTEAFF
TRBJ2-5 | . | TRBV11-3 | . | TGTGCCAGCAGCTTGCGGTTCGTCGAGACCCAGTACTTC | CASSLRFVETQYF
TRBJ1-1 | . | TRBV28 | TRBD1 | TGTGCCAGCAGTCTCCAGACAGGGATCACTGAAGCTTTCTTT | CASSLQTGITEAFF
TRBJ2-7 | few | TRBV6-6 | . | TGTGCCAGCAGCCTAGGCCGCTACGAGCAGTACTTC | CASSLGRYEQYF
TRBJ2-3 | . | TRBV7-8 | . | TGTGCCAGCAGCTTAGGAGACACAGATACGCAGTATTTT | CASSLGDTDTQYF
TRBJ2-2 | . | TRBV5-1 | . | TGCGCCAGCGGGAGGCAGGTTGACACCGGGGAGCTGTTTTTT | CASGRQVDTGELFF
TRBJ1-2 | . | TRBV7-6 | . | TGTGCCAGCAGCTTAGACAGGGACTATGGCTACACCTTC | CASSLDRDYGYTF
TRBJ1-2 | . | TRBV6-1 | . | TGTGCCAGCAGTGAATTTGCAGGTTTAAACTATGGCTACACCTTC | CASSEFAGLNYGYTF
TRBJ2-1 | . | TRBV6-1 | TRBD1 | TGTGCCAGCAGTGAAGGATGGACAGGTGGTGAGCAGTTCTTC | CASSEGWTGGEQFF
TRBJ2-5 | few | TRBV2 | . | TGTGCCAGCAGTGAACGTAGGGGTAGGTCGGCCCAGTACTTC | CASSERRGRSAQYF
TRBJ2-5 | . | TRBV30 | TRBD2 | TGTGCCTGGAGTGTACTAGCGGGATCACCGGGAACCCAGTACTTC | CAWSVLAGSPGTQYF
TRBJ2-3 | . | TRBV7-9 | TRBD2 | TGTGCCAGCAGCTTACCGGGACTAGAAACCCCTACGCAGTATTTT | CASSLPGLETPTQYF
TRBJ2-1 | once | TRBV28 | . | TGTGCCAGCAGAGTTGGAGGCCTAAATACCTACAATGAGCAGTTCTTC | CASRVGGLNTYNEQFF
TRBJ2-3 | . | TRBV7-8 | TRBD2 | TGTGCCAGCAGCAATTTGGCGGGGGGGCCAGATACGCAGTATTTT | CASSNLAGGPDTQYF
TRBJ1-1 | . | TRBV27 | . | TGTGCCAGCAGGACAGGGAACACTGAAGCTTTCTTT | CASRTGNTEAFF
TRBJ1-2 | . | TRBV6-5 | TRBD1 | TGTGCCAGCGGGGTGACAGGGGGCCATGGCTACACCTTC | CASGVTGGHGYTF
TRBJ1-2 | . | TRBV6-5 | TRBD1 | TGTGCCAGCAGAAGCTTCGGGACAGATTACTATGGCTACACCTTC | CASRSFGTDYYGYTF
TRBJ2-3 | . | TRBV11-3 | TRBD2 | TGTGCCAGCAGCCCGGGACTAGCGGGAGGGCGCACAGATACGCAGTATTTT | CASSPGLAGGRTDTQYF
TRBJ1-1 | . | TRBV9 | . | TGTGCCAGCAGCGTAGCGGGGGGCGCGGTCACTGAAGCTTTCTTT | CASSVAGGAVTEAFF
TRBJ1-5 | . | TRBV15 | . | TGTGCCACCAGTGGCTGGCCCAGGCAGCCCCAGCATTTT | CATSGWPRQPQHF
TRBJ2-1 | . | TRBV5-1 | TRBD2 | TGCGCCAGCAGCCCGGGACTAGCGGGACCGCCGAGTGAGCAGTTCTTC | CASSPGLAGPPSEQFF